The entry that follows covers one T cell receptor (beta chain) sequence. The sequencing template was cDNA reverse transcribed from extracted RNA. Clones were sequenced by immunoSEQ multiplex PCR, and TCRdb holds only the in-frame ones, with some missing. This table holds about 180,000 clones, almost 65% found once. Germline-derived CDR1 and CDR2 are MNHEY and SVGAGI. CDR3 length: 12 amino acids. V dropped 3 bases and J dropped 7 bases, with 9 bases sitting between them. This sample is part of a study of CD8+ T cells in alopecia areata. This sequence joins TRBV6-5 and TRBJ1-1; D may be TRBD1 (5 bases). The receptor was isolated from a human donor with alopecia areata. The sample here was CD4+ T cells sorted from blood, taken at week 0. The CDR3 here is CASSYTGGEAFF. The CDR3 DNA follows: TGTGCCAGCAGTTATACAGGCGGTGAAGCTTTCTTT.